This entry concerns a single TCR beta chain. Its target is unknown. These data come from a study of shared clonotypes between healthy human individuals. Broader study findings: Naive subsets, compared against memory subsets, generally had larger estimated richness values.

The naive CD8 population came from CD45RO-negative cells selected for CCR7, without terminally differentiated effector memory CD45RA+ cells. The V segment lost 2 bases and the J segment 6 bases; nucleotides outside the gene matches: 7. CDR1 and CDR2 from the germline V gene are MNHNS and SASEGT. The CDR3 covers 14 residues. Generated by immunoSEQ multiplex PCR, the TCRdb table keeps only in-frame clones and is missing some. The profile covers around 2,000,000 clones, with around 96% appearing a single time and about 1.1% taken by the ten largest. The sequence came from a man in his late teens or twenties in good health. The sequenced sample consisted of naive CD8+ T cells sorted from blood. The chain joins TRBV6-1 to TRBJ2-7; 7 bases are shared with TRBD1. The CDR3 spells CASSETGVTGEQYF. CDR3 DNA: TGTGCCAGCAGTGAAACAGGGGTTACTGGCGAGCAGTACTTC.